The subject of this entry is one T cell receptor beta chain. MiXCR, applied by TCRdb to the RT-PCR reads, yields one record per CDR3 protein. Among hundreds of thousands of distinct CDR3 sequences, around 8% were seen once, and the ten largest hold under 15%. With 5 bases removed from V and 4 bases from J, the gap between germline ends came to 12 bases. There are 13 residues in the CDR3. Germline V CDR1 and CDR2: SGHTA, FQGNSA. The data stem from a study of response to subunit inactivated influenza vaccine. The sequencing here drew on PBMCs from blood, taken roughly 24 months after vaccination. The source of this sequence is a man between 50 and 75 years old who received an inactivated influenza vaccine. The chain employs TRBV7-2 and TRBJ2-7; possibly TRBD1 or TRBD2 for D (5 bases each). DNA of the CDR3: TGTGCCAGCAGCACCAGGGAGTTGTACGAGCAGTACTTC. It encodes CASSTRELYEQYF.